The rows below give T cell receptor beta chains drawn from one sample of a study of shared clonotypes between healthy human individuals. Measured with immunoSEQ multiplex PCR; TCRdb has only the in-frame clones, and not every one. The sample has approximately 980,000 clones; more than 75% are singletons. Sequenced input: memory CD4+ T cells sorted from blood. Source of these receptors: a man aged 18 to 30 in good health. CDR3s include the opening cysteine and the closing phenylalanine or tryptophan. A D gene is named only where the DNA matches it firmly. Clone size is not always given. Where it is, it says once, few, many or a class for expanded clones.

V gene	D gene	clone size	J gene	CDR3 protein	CDR3 DNA
TRBV20-1	NA	NA	TRBJ2-5	CSATYQETQYF	TGCAGTGCTACCTACCAAGAGACCCAGTACTTC
TRBV9	NA	NA	TRBJ1-3	CASSVTPQGTGNTIYF	TGTGCCAGCAGCGTTACCCCCCAGGGGACTGGAAACACCATATATTTT
TRBV5-1	NA	NA	TRBJ2-3	CASSLETARGLPTDTQYF	TGCGCCAGCAGCTTGGAAACGGCGAGGGGACTCCCTACAGATACGCAGTATTTT
TRBV6-1	NA	NA	TRBJ1-2	CASSGGGKNYGYTF	TGTGCCAGCAGTGGGGGAGGCAAAAACTATGGCTACACCTTC
TRBV7-9	NA	NA	TRBJ2-2	CASSLKGGAGELFF	TGTGCCAGCAGCTTAAAAGGGGGAGCCGGGGAGCTGTTTTTT
TRBV28	NA	NA	TRBJ1-5	CASSIGPNQPQHF	TGTGCCAGCAGTATCGGGCCGAATCAGCCCCAGCATTTT
TRBV28	NA	NA	TRBJ2-3	CASSSLRTVSTDTQYF	TGTGCCAGCAGTTCCCTCCGGACAGTTAGCACAGATACGCAGTATTTT
TRBV7-3	TRBD1	NA	TRBJ1-1	CASSRDRDITEAFF	TGTGCCAGCAGCCGGGACAGGGATATCACTGAAGCTTTCTTT
TRBV6-1	TRBD1	NA	TRBJ1-1	CASSEYGTVNTEAFF	TGTGCCAGCAGTGAATATGGGACAGTGAACACTGAAGCTTTCTTT
TRBV5-1	NA	NA	TRBJ2-5	CASSSLPRTETQYF	TGCGCCAGCAGCTCACTCCCCCGGACGGAGACCCAGTACTTC
TRBV10-2	TRBD2	NA	TRBJ2-1	CASSAGGRGEQFF	TGCGCCAGCTCAGCGGGGGGCCGGGGTGAGCAGTTCTTC
TRBV5-1	NA	NA	TRBJ1-1	CASSLTGMNTEAFF	TGCGCCAGCAGCTTGACAGGCATGAACACTGAAGCTTTCTTT
TRBV19	NA	NA	TRBJ2-2	CASSIDGLGLTGELFF	TGTGCCAGTAGTATAGATGGTCTCGGGTTGACCGGGGAGCTGTTTTTT
TRBV5-1	TRBD2	NA	TRBJ2-3	CASRLWTSVTDTQYF	TGCGCCAGCCGCCTTTGGACTAGCGTCACAGATACGCAGTATTTT
TRBV19	NA	NA	TRBJ2-7	CASCVTGEQYF	TGTGCCAGTTGCGTCACGGGCGAGCAGTACTTC
TRBV4-3	NA	NA	TRBJ2-3	CASSQDSAGMTGGTQYF	TGCGCCAGCAGCCAAGATTCCGCGGGGATGACTGGGGGTACGCAGTATTTT
TRBV6-5	NA	NA	TRBJ1-2	CASSYSRTSNYGYTF	TGTGCCAGCAGTTACTCCCGGACATCTAACTATGGCTACACCTTC
TRBV7-8	NA	NA	TRBJ2-7	CASSPARDTSYEQYF	TGTGCCAGCAGTCCTGCCCGGGACACTTCCTACGAGCAGTACTTC
TRBV20-1	NA	NA	TRBJ2-3	CSAPTVDTQYF	TGCAGTGCGCCCACGGTAGATACGCAGTATTTT
TRBV21-1	NA	NA	TRBJ1-6	CASSVRHRENSPLHF	TGTGCCAGCAGTGTGAGGCACAGGGAAAATTCACCCCTCCACTTT
TRBV19	TRBD1	NA	TRBJ2-2	CASSIVGQVNTGELFF	TGTGCCAGTAGTATAGTGGGACAGGTGAACACCGGGGAGCTGTTTTTT
TRBV10-3	TRBD2	NA	TRBJ2-3	CAITGLAGEPDTQYF	TGTGCCATCACGGGACTAGCGGGAGAGCCAGATACGCAGTATTTT
TRBV19	NA	NA	TRBJ2-1	CASSIGWEKRNEQFF	TGTGCCAGTAGTATCGGATGGGAGAAGAGGAATGAGCAGTTCTTC
TRBV28	NA	few	TRBJ1-1	CASRDNPNTEAFF	TGTGCCAGCAGGGACAATCCGAACACTGAAGCTTTCTTT
TRBV5-4	NA	NA	TRBJ1-6	CASSLDLGSSYNSPLHF	TGTGCCAGCAGCTTGGATCTGGGAAGCTCCTATAATTCACCCCTCCACTTT
TRBV18	TRBD2	NA	TRBJ2-2	CASSPSLTSGTGELFF	TGTGCCAGCTCACCAAGTCTGACTAGCGGAACCGGGGAGCTGTTTTTT
TRBV5-1	NA	few	TRBJ1-5	CASSLGGLSNQPQHF	TGCGCCAGCAGCTTGGGGGGTTTGAGCAATCAGCCCCAGCATTTT
TRBV18	NA	NA	TRBJ2-3	CASSPQLAETQYF	TGTGCCAGCTCACCACAGCTAGCAGAAACGCAGTATTTT
TRBV6-1	NA	few	TRBJ1-1	CASRQLNTEAFF	TGTGCCAGCAGACAGTTGAACACTGAAGCTTTCTTT
TRBV13	TRBD1	few	TRBJ1-1	CASSSRTGVLNTEAFF	TGTGCCAGCAGCTCTAGGACAGGGGTCCTTAACACTGAAGCTTTCTTT
TRBV5-1	TRBD1	NA	TRBJ2-1	CASSLDRDNEQFF	TGCGCCAGCAGCCTTGACAGGGACAATGAGCAGTTCTTC
TRBV28	TRBD2	NA	TRBJ2-7	CASSFYAGGLDEQYF	TGTGCCAGCAGTTTTTATGCGGGGGGTCTAGACGAGCAGTACTTC
TRBV18	NA	NA	TRBJ1-3	CASSLPGRPLFSGNTIYF	TGTGCCAGCTCACTCCCGGGCAGGCCCCTCTTCTCTGGAAACACCATATATTTT
TRBV6-1	TRBD2	NA	TRBJ2-1	CASIRAGGTYNEQFF	TGTGCCAGCATACGAGCGGGAGGAACCTACAATGAGCAGTTCTTC
TRBV11-3	TRBD2	NA	TRBJ2-1	CASSRAGSSGNEQFF	TGTGCCAGCAGCCGAGCGGGGTCTTCGGGCAATGAGCAGTTCTTC
TRBV28	NA	NA	TRBJ1-2	CACGVVLRGYTF	TGTGCCTGCGGGGTTGTACTTAGGGGCTACACCTTC
TRBV15	NA	NA	TRBJ2-7	CATSRDSGPGEQYF	TGTGCCACCAGCAGAGATTCGGGCCCGGGCGAGCAGTACTTC
TRBV5-6	NA	few	TRBJ1-4	CASSLRGLNEKLFF	TGTGCCAGCAGCTTGCGGGGGCTTAATGAAAAACTGTTTTTT